Each of the 14 T cell receptor beta chains below was sequenced from the same sample in a study of human T cells and chemical hapten exposure. TCRdb reanalysed the RACE reads using MiXCR and keeps one entry per CDR3 protein. Of roughly 380,000 distinct CDR3 sequences in the sample, roughly 5.3% were seen once. The sample's time point: pre-sensitization, week 0. Treatment noted: therapeutic diphenylcyclopropenone sensitization with weekly scalp DPC. The sequenced sample was whole blood, obtained in connection with sensitization to the hapten diphenylcyclopropenone (DPC). Receptor source: a woman between 45 and 65 years old with alopecia areata. Some clones in this sample may be carry-over from other donors' samples.

In its sample, this clonotype was seen many times. This sequence joins TRBV12-5 and TRBJ1-3; D not resolved. The CDR3 runs 14 residues. Germline V gives CDR1 LGHNT, CDR2 FRNRAP. V lost 6 bases to trimming and J lost 3 bases, with 12 bases between them. CDR3 nucleotides: TGTGCTAGTGGGGAGACTGATTATGGAAACACCATATATTTT. Protein: CASGETDYGNTIYF.

This clonotype showed up just a few times. This chain connects TRBV15 to TRBJ2-1, with 8 bases fitting TRBD2. Unmatched junction bases numbered 10, after V lost 2 bases and J lost 7 bases. Germline CDR1 reads LNHNV; CDR2 reads YYDKDF (reference sequence). This CDR3 contains 16 residues. The CDR3 region is CATSRPGSGNKNEQFF. The CDR3 bases are TGTGCCACCAGCAGACCGGGTAGCGGGAATAAAAATGAGCAGTTCTTC.

This clonotype appeared many times. The CDR3 is CASSQRDINTGELFF. CDR3 in DNA: TGTGCCAGCAGTCAGCGGGACATAAACACCGGGGAGCTGTTTTTT. This chain connects TRBV12-3 or TRBV12-4 to TRBJ2-2, with a possible D match to TRBD2 (7 bases). V was shortened by 5 bases and J by 2 bases, with 12 bases between the two germline ends. This CDR3 has 15 amino acids.

The gene calls are TRBV12-3 or TRBV12-4 and TRBJ2-1, with D perhaps given as TRBD1 or TRBD2 (5 bases each). Trimming pared 3 bases from V and 4 bases from J, leaving 10 bases between. This CDR3 has 14 amino acids. CDR3 DNA sequence: TGTGCCAGCAGTTTCCGGGACCTTTACAATGAGCAGTTCTTC. Translation: CASSFRDLYNEQFF.

This clonotype was seen repeatedly, ten times or more. The genes are TRBV5-5 and TRBJ2-7; D possibly matches TRBD1 or TRBD2 (5 bases each). Per the germline V gene, CDR1 is SGHKS and CDR2 is YYEKEE (reference sequence). Trimming pared 1 base from V and 6 bases from J, leaving 14 bases between. CDR3 length: 14 residues. The CDR3 coding sequence is TGTGCCAGCAGCTTGTCACTCTCGGGGCCCGAGCAGTACTTC. The encoded protein is CASSLSLSGPEQYF.

In its sample, this clonotype was seen many times. The rearrangement uses TRBV7-2 and TRBJ1-1; D perhaps matches TRBD1 (5 bases). The CDR3 contains 12 residues. Trimming removed 9 bases from V and 8 bases from J, with 16 bases in between. The germline gives CDR1 SGHTA, CDR2 FQGNSA. CDR3 sequence reads: CASGDGANEAFF. The CDR3 DNA is TGTGCCAGTGGGGATGGGGCCAACGAAGCTTTCTTT.

This clonotype was counted at least ten times. Here the CDR3 reads CAISPGGVVETQYF. CDR3 in DNA: TGTGCCATCAGCCCGGGGGGGGTGGTGGAGACCCAGTACTTC. The chain carries TRBV10-3 and TRBJ2-5; 8 bases match TRBD2. The CDR3 extends over 14 amino acids. The germline V gene has CDR1 ENHRY and CDR2 SYGVKD. J was trimmed by 5 bases and V by 6 bases; bases with no gene match: 8.

The V call is TRBV29-1, the J call TRBJ2-5, with a tentative D call TRBD1 (5 bases). The CDR3 has 14 amino acids. Germline assignment: CDR1 SQVTM and CDR2 ANQGSEA. Trimming cost V 1 base and J 4 bases, with 13 bases left between them. In DNA form, the CDR3 reads TGCAGCGTTGAAGGCAGGGATGCGCGAGAGACCCAGTACTTC. It encodes CSVEGRDARETQYF.

At least ten counts were recorded for this clonotype. The chain joins TRBV20-1 to TRBJ2-1; maybe TRBD2 (6 bases). Trimming left V 3 bases short and J 0 bases short, with 12 bases between. CDR1 and CDR2 from the germline V gene are DFQATT and SNEGSKA (reference sequence). CDR3 length: 15 residues. CDR3 nucleotides: TGCAGTGCTAGCGGAGGGTTTACCTCCTACAATGAGCAGTTCTTC. This codes for CSASGGFTSYNEQFF.

The chain employs TRBV5-4 and TRBJ2-3; TRBD2 agrees at 7 bases. Germline V lookup: CDR1 SGHNT, CDR2 YYREEE (reference sequence). This CDR3 is 15 amino acids long. Losses at the gene ends were 2 bases for V and 0 bases for J; bases not matched to a gene: 3. The CDR3 DNA sequence: TGTGCCAGCAGCTTCGTTAGCGGGAGCACAGATACGCAGTATTTT. It translates to CASSFVSGSTDTQYF.

This clonotype appeared many times. The chain employs TRBV6-7 and TRBJ2-7; D not certain. TRBV6-7 is flagged as an ORF with uncertain function. Between the trimmed V and J ends, which lost 0 bases and 6 bases, there was a span of 6 bases. The CDR3 runs 12 residues. DNA of the CDR3: TGTGCCAGCAGTTACTCGAATGCCGAGCAGTACTTC. Translation: CASSYSNAEQYF.

This clonotype was counted many times. J is TRBJ1-2 and V is TRBV20-1; D not certain. Germline assignment: CDR1 DFQATT and CDR2 SNEGSKA (reference sequence). This CDR3 region has 13 residues. V lost 7 bases, J lost 3 bases, and 15 bases lay in between. The CDR3 here is CSVKDQSYYGYTF. CDR3 coding DNA: TGCAGTGTGAAGGATCAGAGCTACTATGGCTACACCTTC.

The sample holds a few counts of this clonotype. CDR3 region: CASSQGASMGQPQHF. DNA of the CDR3: TGTGCCAGCAGCCAAGGCGCTTCTATGGGGCAGCCCCAGCATTTT. The genes are TRBV4-2 and TRBJ1-5, with D unclear. CDR3 size: 15 residues. Trimming pared 1 base from V and 7 bases from J, leaving 14 bases between. Germline V lookup: CDR1 LGHNA, CDR2 YNFKEQ.

Only a few counts were recorded for this clonotype. The chain is built from TRBV7-8 and TRBJ2-1; TRBD2 agrees at 11 bases. The CDR3 length is 17 residues. In germline, CDR1 is SGHVS, CDR2 FQNEAQ. Trimming removed 6 bases from V and 6 bases from J; junction bases left unmatched: 13. CDR3 coding DNA: TGTGCCAGCAGGCTTAGTATAGCGGGGGGGCCCTTCAATGAGCAGTTCTTC. This sequence encodes CASRLSIAGGPFNEQFF. Combining the CDR3 with reference TRBV7-8 and TRBJ2-1 gives the whole variable domain GAGVSQSPRYKVAKRGQDVALRCDPISGHVSLFWYQQALGQGPEFLTYFQNEAQLDKSGLPSDRFFAERPEGSVSTLKIQRTQQEDSAVYLCASRLSIAGGPFNEQFFGPGTRLTVL.